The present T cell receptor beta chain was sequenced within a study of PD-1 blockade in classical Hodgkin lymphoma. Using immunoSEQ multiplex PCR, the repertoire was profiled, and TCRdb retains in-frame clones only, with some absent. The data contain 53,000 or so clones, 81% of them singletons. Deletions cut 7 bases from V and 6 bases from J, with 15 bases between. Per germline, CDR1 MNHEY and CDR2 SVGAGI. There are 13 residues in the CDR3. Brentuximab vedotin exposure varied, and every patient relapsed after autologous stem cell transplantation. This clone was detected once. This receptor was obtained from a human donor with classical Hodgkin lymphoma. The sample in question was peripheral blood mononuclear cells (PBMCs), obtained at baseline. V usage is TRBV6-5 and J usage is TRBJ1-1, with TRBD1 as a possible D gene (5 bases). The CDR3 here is CASNKGDSSEAFF. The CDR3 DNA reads TGTGCCAGCAACAAAGGGGATAGTTCTGAAGCTTTCTTT.